The sequence of this T cell receptor (beta chain) was determined in a study of T cell responses to AZD1222 COVID-19 vaccine. Study-wide points: Possibly, clonal diversity was underestimated; donors were largely white British and included more females.

Germline V gene sequence: CDR1 SGHRS, CDR2 YFSETQ. This CDR3 is 12 amino acids long. V dropped 1 base and J dropped 8 bases, with 6 bases sitting between them. Pooling was applied to second doses at about 4 or about 12 weeks. Comment on this clone: Its antigen is currently unknown.

This table comes from immunoSEQ multiplex PCR, and its TCRdb copy is limited to in-frame clones, with some not included. The table lists 90,000 to 120,000 clones, under 95% of them singletons. Source: peripheral blood, taken 28 days after the second AZD1222 dose. The clonotype comes from an adult who received the AZD1222 COVID-19 vaccine. This chain uses TRBV5-1 with TRBJ1-4; D unresolved. The DNA for the CDR3 is TGCGCCAGCAGCTTGTCCCCCGAAAAACTGTTTTTT. It translates to CASSLSPEKLFF.